This TCR beta chain emerged from a study of blood T cell repertoires in COVID-19. Study-level information: Both acute and convalescent COVID-19 samples were obtained from the United States, Italy and Spain. PBMCs, B-cell-depleted T cells, or T cells were the source of the cDNA or gDNA that made up the material.

The CDR3 runs to 16 residues. Per the germline V gene, CDR1 is KGHSH and CDR2 is LQKENI. Between the trimmed V and J ends, which lost 1 base and 2 bases, there was a span of 13 bases. Libraries were prepared by immunoSEQ multiplex PCR; TCRdb keeps only in-frame clonotypes and omits some of them. The sample lists 220,000 or so clones, under 90% occurring once. This clone was recorded only once. The chain is built from TRBV18 and TRBJ2-3; possibly TRBD2 for D (6 bases). The sequence was obtained from a man aged 25 to 45 with active or convalescent COVID-19. Specimen: peripheral blood. CDR3 amino acids: CASSPQLGGVTDTQYF. For the CDR3, the DNA is TGTGCCAGCTCACCACAATTGGGCGGGGTCACAGATACGCAGTATTTT.